This entry lists 27 T cell receptor beta chains sequenced from one sample in a study of prognosis after radiotherapy for stage I lung cancer. The study amplified the TCR beta CDR3 region from genomic DNA. This amplification was carried out by two rounds of multiplex PCR. The use of primers specific to each TRBV and TRBJ gene characterized first-round PCR. TCRdb re-derived calls from the multiplex PCR reads in MiXCR, one entry per CDR3 protein. Of over 11,000 distinct CDR3 sequences in the sample, 50% to 60% were seen once. The sequencing here drew on PBMCs, taken before or after stereotactic body radiation therapy (not recorded which). These TCRs come from a donor aged 50 or older with non-small cell lung cancer.

This clonotype was seen many times. This may arise from a read error, as a much more abundant clone is one base away. The chain is built from TRBV20-1 and TRBJ1-6; TRBD1 agrees at 8 bases. Germline V lookup: CDR1 DFQATT, CDR2 SNEGSKA (reference sequence). The CDR3 length is 14 residues. With V trimmed by 3 bases and J by 9 bases, 7 bases remained unmatched. The CDR3 nucleotides are TGCAGTGCTAGTATTCCAGGGGGCCTTTCACCCCTCCACTTT. Residues: CSASIPGGLSPLHF.

By sample share, this clonotype is medium-sized. This chain connects TRBV19 to TRBJ2-3; D not resolved. V gave up 5 bases and J gave up 3 bases, with 6 bases separating them. From germline, CDR1 is LNHDA and CDR2 SQIVND (reference sequence). This CDR3 has 12 residues. Here the CDR3 DNA reads TGTGCCAGTAGTGCCGGGACAGATACGCAGTATTTT. Protein sequence: CASSAGTDTQYF.

Ten or more counts support this clonotype. The rearrangement joins TRBV2 to TRBJ2-5; 7 nucleotides match TRBD1. The ends lost 6 bases at V and 4 bases at J; junction bases unmatched: 2. The CDR3 sequence is 12 residues long. Germline loops: CDR1 SNHLY, CDR2 FYNNEI. CDR3: CASSDRAETQYF. The DNA for the CDR3 is TGTGCCAGCAGCGACAGGGCAGAGACCCAGTACTTC.

This clonotype was observed at least ten times. The CDR3 here is CASSLGGGREQYF. The CDR3 DNA sequence: TGTGCCAGCAGCTTGGGTGGGGGGCGCGAGCAGTACTTC. This chain links TRBV5-6 with TRBJ2-7; TRBD1 or TRBD2 may be the D gene (6 bases each). The CDR3 length is 13 residues. Germline loops: CDR1 SGHDT, CDR2 YYEEEE. V was shortened by 0 bases and J by 6 bases, with 10 bases between the two germline ends.

The chain recombines TRBV6-2 or TRBV6-3 with TRBJ2-5; 7 nucleotides match TRBD1. The length of the CDR3 is 14 residues. V lost 8 bases to trimming and J lost 3 bases; unmatched junction nucleotides: 9. Germline CDR1 is MNHEY and CDR2 is SVGEGT. DNA of the CDR3: TGTGCCAGCGGTGGGTGTGACAGGGAAGAGACCCAGTACTTC. This codes for CASGGCDREETQYF.

This clonotype came up once. This likely reflects a read error, since a far larger clone is one base away. This chain joins TRBV6-4 and TRBJ2-3; D gene uncertain. The CDR3 has 16 amino acids. CDR1 and CDR2 (germline): MRHNA, SNTAGT. V lost 7 bases, J lost 0 bases, and 17 bases lay in between. CDR3 coding DNA: TGTGCCAGCACCATGGGAAACTCAGTTAGCACAGATACGCAGTATTTT. As protein: CASTMGNSVSTDTQYF.

This clonotype has a single count. The J gene is TRBJ2-7, the V gene TRBV6-1; 10 bases fit TRBD2. J was trimmed by 5 bases and V by 8 bases; bases with no gene match: 12. The CDR3 length is 15 residues. Germline CDR1 is MNHNS and CDR2 is SASEGT. For the CDR3, the DNA is TGTGCCAGCGGCCAAAGCGGGGGGGCCTGGGACGAGCAGTACTTC. It yields the protein CASGQSGGAWDEQYF.

The chain carries TRBV27 and TRBJ2-7; D is possibly TRBD2 (6 bases). Trimming left V 5 bases short and J 2 bases short, with 13 bases between. The CDR3 spans 14 residues. Germline loops: CDR1 MNHEY, CDR2 SMNVEV (reference sequence). The CDR3, as DNA: TGTGCCAGCAGTCTCGGACTAACCCCCTACGAGCAGTACTTC. It yields the protein CASSLGLTPYEQYF.

This clonotype was seen a few times. The chain joins TRBV6-1 to TRBJ2-6; 12 bases fit TRBD1. Germline V gene sequence: CDR1 MNHNS, CDR2 SASEGT. The CDR3 is 17 residues long. Trimming cost V 7 bases and J 4 bases; bases outside gene matches: 8. In DNA form, the CDR3 reads TGTGCCAGCACCGGGGACAGGGGGCGGTCGGGGGCCAACGTCCTGACTTTC. Translated: CASTGDRGRSGANVLTF.

This chain links TRBV12-3 or TRBV12-4 with TRBJ1-6; 9 bases agree with TRBD1. CDR3 length: 14 amino acids. J lost 5 bases, V lost 4 bases, and 0 bases had no gene match. CDR3 protein: CASSWTGDNSPLHF. The CDR3, as DNA: TGTGCCAGCAGTTGGACAGGGGATAATTCACCCCTCCACTTT.

Worth noting for this clonotype: With only one base between it and a far larger clone, this is likely a read error. The V gene is TRBV2, the J gene TRBJ2-5, with a possible D match to TRBD2 (6 bases). The CDR3 sequence is 14 residues long. The V end lost 2 bases, the J end lost 11 bases, and 18 bases lay between the germline ends. CDR1 and CDR2 (germline): SNHLY, FYNNEI. The CDR3 loop is CASSEMRGGNEQYF. The CDR3 bases are TGTGCCAGCAGTGAAATGAGAGGAGGGAATGAGCAGTACTTC.

V and J are TRBV11-3 and TRBJ2-2; no clear D. The CDR3 extends over 14 amino acids. Germline CDR1 SGHNT, CDR2 YENEEA. The V end was cut by 4 bases, the J end by 0 bases, with 6 bases between. The CDR3 DNA is TGTGCCAGCAGCTATCTGGCGAACACCGGGGAGCTGTTTTTT. This gives the protein CASSYLANTGELFF.

In its sample, this clonotype was seen many times. This sequence joins TRBV15 and TRBJ2-2; 8 nucleotides line up with TRBD1. Germline lookup yields CDR1 LNHNV and CDR2 YYDKDF (reference sequence). This CDR3 contains 17 residues. V was pared by 0 bases and J by 0 bases, with 3 bases of the junction left unmatched. The CDR3 protein is CATSRDLDRANTGELFF. In DNA, the CDR3 is TGTGCCACCAGCAGAGATTTGGACAGGGCGAACACCGGGGAGCTGTTTTTT. The whole variable domain, remainder taken from reference TRBV15 and TRBJ2-2, is DAMVIQNPRYQVTQFGKPVTLSCSQTLNHNVMYWYQQKSSQAPKLLFHYYDKDFNNEADTPDNFQSRRPNTSFCFLDIRSPGLGDTAMYLCATSRDLDRANTGELFFGEGSRLTVL.

This clonotype was seen ten or more times. The chain is built from TRBV7-2 and TRBJ1-3; unclear D gene. Trimming took 3 bases from V and 0 from J, leaving 9 bases between them. Per the germline V gene, CDR1 is SGHTA and CDR2 is FQGNSA. The CDR3 is 15 amino acids. The CDR3 DNA follows: TGTGCCAGCAGCTTGATGGCAGACTCTGGAAACACCATATATTTT. Translation: CASSLMADSGNTIYF.

The chain employs TRBV6-2 or TRBV6-3 and TRBJ1-3; D is uncertain. The CDR3 loop spans 12 amino acids. V lost 7 bases to trimming and J lost 4 bases, with 8 bases between them. Germline CDR1 is MNHEY and CDR2 is SVGEGT. This CDR3 is CASIPIGNTIYF. The CDR3 DNA is TGTGCCAGCATCCCCATAGGAAACACCATATATTTT.

This clonotype occurred many times. V gene TRBV2 combines with J gene TRBJ2-3, with 7 positions matching TRBD1. CDR3 length: 14 amino acids. The germline gives CDR1 SNHLY, CDR2 FYNNEI. V shed 6 bases, J shed 8 bases, and the junction held 11 bases outside the gene matches. CDR3 loop: CASSRDSAPGTQYF. Here the CDR3 DNA reads TGTGCCAGCAGCCGGGACAGCGCCCCGGGTACGCAGTATTTT. Using reference TRBV2 and TRBJ2-3 for the parts outside the CDR3, the full variable domain is EPEVTQTPSHQVTQMGQEVILRCVPISNHLYFYWYRQILGQKVEFLVSFYNNEISEKSEIFDDQFSVERPDGSNFTLKIRSTKLEDSAMYFCASSRDSAPGTQYFGPGTRLTVL.

This clonotype occurred many times. This chain uses TRBV7-2 with TRBJ2-1, with 9 bases matching TRBD2. The germline gives CDR1 SGHTA, CDR2 FQGNSA. This CDR3 is built from 17 residues. J was trimmed by 2 bases and V by 4 bases; bases with no gene match: 9. CDR3 loop: CASSSARASGTYNEQFF. CDR3 nucleotides: TGTGCCAGCAGCTCTGCTAGGGCTAGCGGGACCTACAATGAGCAGTTCTTC.

This chain links TRBV9 with TRBJ2-1, with 8 bases fitting TRBD2. Germline lookup yields CDR1 SGDLS and CDR2 YYNGEE. The CDR3 totals 13 residues. V gave up 4 bases and J gave up 7 bases; unmatched junction bases: 4. CDR3 DNA: TGTGCCAGCAGCTATAGCGGGATGAATGAGCAGTTCTTC. Its translation is CASSYSGMNEQFF.

This chain links TRBV30 with TRBJ2-3; D is undetermined. This CDR3 is built from 14 residues. Germline loops: CDR1 GTSNPN, CDR2 SVGIG (reference sequence). V was clipped by 0 bases and J by 0 bases, with 7 bases between them. Here the CDR3 reads CAWSVSSSTDTQYF. The CDR3 coding sequence is TGTGCCTGGAGTGTTAGTTCTAGCACAGATACGCAGTATTTT.

This clonotype is categorized as medium-sized. J is TRBJ2-1 and V is TRBV5-5; D unclear. The V gene lost 2 bases and the J gene lost 4 bases, with 13 bases spanning the gap. Germline CDR1 is SGHKS and CDR2 is YYEKEE (reference sequence). The CDR3 length is 15 residues. The CDR3, as DNA: TGTGCCAGCAGCTTTGATGGGGATTCATACAATGAGCAGTTCTTC. As protein: CASSFDGDSYNEQFF.

This clonotype is medium-sized (0.01 to 0.1%) by share. V gene TRBV19 combines with J gene TRBJ2-1; 7 positions agree with TRBD1. This CDR3 has 12 residues. The V segment lost 4 bases and the J segment 11 bases; nucleotides outside the gene matches: 5. Germline values: CDR1 LNHDA, CDR2 SQIVND (reference sequence). CDR3 protein: CASSKTGLKQFF. The CDR3 bases are TGTGCCAGTAGTAAGACAGGGCTAAAGCAGTTCTTC.

In the case of this clonotype: One end of the junction is discordant with germline, which a read error may explain. The chain has TRBV5-1 and TRBJ2-7; D is perhaps TRBD1 (6 bases). Germline V gene data show CDR1 as SGHRS and CDR2 as YFSETQ. The CDR3 covers 14 residues. The DNA of the CDR3 is TGCGCCAGAAGCTTGGCCCTCAGGGGTGACGAGCAGTACTTC. This gives the protein CARSLALRGDEQYF.

This clonotype was found many times. This may be a read error: a much more frequent sequence differs by one nucleotide. The chain is built from TRBV7-3 and TRBJ2-6; tentatively, D is TRBD1 (5 bases). Germline V lookup: CDR1 SGHTA, CDR2 FQGTGA. This CDR3 region has 17 residues. The CDR3 here is CASSLTGRAGGASVLTF. The CDR3 DNA reads as TGTGCCAGCAGCTTAACGGGCAGGGCTGGTGGGGCCAGCGTCCTGACTTTC.

With respect to this clonotype: The junction differs from germline at one of its ends, possibly a read error. This chain uses TRBV6-1 with TRBJ2-2; no definite D call. The CDR3 is 17 amino acids. Germline loops: CDR1 MNHNS, CDR2 SASEGT. CDR3 protein: CASRPHWLSANTGELFF. The CDR3 DNA reads TGTGCCAGCAGACCACACTGGCTTTCGGCGAACACTGGGGAGCTGTTTTTT.

This clonotype was recorded once. The chain combines TRBV2 with TRBJ1-1; D might be TRBD1 (6 bases). Per the germline V gene, CDR1 is SNHLY and CDR2 is FYNNEI. The V gene lost 6 bases and the J gene lost 3 bases, with 11 bases spanning the gap. The CDR3 consists of 13 residues. CDR3 protein: CASSLDRYTEAFF. In nucleotides, the CDR3 is TGTGCCAGCAGCCTCGACAGGTACACTGAAGCTTTCTTT.

This chain connects TRBV7-3 to TRBJ1-2; possible D gene TRBD1, 5 bases. Per the germline V gene, CDR1 is SGHTA and CDR2 is FQGTGA. The CDR3 is 15 amino acids. The V and J ends lost 2 bases and 4 bases respectively, with 14 bases between them. CDR3 residues: CASSLEAGNTYGYTF. The CDR3 nucleotides read TGTGCCAGCAGCTTAGAGGCAGGGAACACCTATGGCTACACCTTC.

The V call is TRBV7-9, the J call TRBJ2-7, with 8 bases that match TRBD1. The CDR3 extends over 15 amino acids. Germline CDR1 and CDR2: SEHNR and FQNEAQ (reference sequence). J lost 4 bases, V lost 5 bases, and 10 bases had no gene match. The chain's CDR3 is CASSALDRGEYEQYF. For the CDR3, the DNA is TGTGCCAGCAGCGCCCTAGACAGGGGAGAATACGAGCAGTACTTC.